This T cell receptor (beta chain) was observed in a study of T cell repertoires in cytomegalovirus infection (dated by TCRdb to between 2017 and 2020). For context, the study as a whole: Donor HLA type was relevant to the analysis, as public TCR beta signatures indicated carriage of CMV infection together with the matching HLA type. The investigation overall reported the following: Cumulative frequency of public TCR beta family members discriminated carriers of CMV infection plus the relevant HLA type in this cohort and an independent roughly 330-donor cohort. The ex vivo response was dominated by HLA-C-restricted CMV-specific TCR beta clonotypes, which also provided the single most frequent clonotype in two of eight donors.

This clonotype appeared many times. Its antigen is still unknown. Per-base qualities were not stored, and no clone one base away is much larger. Reads for this sample came from an Illumina HiSeq 1500. The raw public reads went through TCRdb reprocessing: fastp at Q25, MiXCR clone calling, in-frame beta chains kept. When rows share a CDR3 protein, they turn into one entry using the most common DNA and genes. The sample yields about 130,000 distinct CDR3 sequences; 20% to 30% were counted once. The ten largest clones capture about 37% of the sample. Trimming takes 5 bases off V and 4 bases off J; junction bases not matched to a gene: 7. From a lookup of the germline V gene, CDR1 and CDR2 are SGHVT and SQSDAQ. CDR3 length: 14 amino acids, cysteine to phenylalanine. CDR3 DNA only is kept here, 42 bases in frame from base 1.

The sequence was obtained from a human donor in good health (CMV status not recorded). Some clones in this sample may be carry-over from other donors' samples. Here the chain combines TRBV7-4 and TRBJ1-2; 7 bases in between match TRBD1. Sequenced: PBMCs, sequenced either directly or after in vitro stimulation (not recorded which). The CDR3 is CASSEGARGYGYTF. The DNA sequence is given as TGTGCCAGCAGCGAGGGGGCGCGGGGCTATGGCTACACCTTC.